This T cell receptor (beta chain) was recorded in a study of CD8+CD57+ T cells in acquired aplastic anemia. This clonotype was observed a handful of times. The length of the CDR3 is 13 residues. Germline-derived CDR1 and CDR2 are LGHDT and YNNKEL (reference sequence). The trim removed 4 bases at V and 14 bases at J, leaving 11 bases unmatched. The use of genomic DNA as template underpinned the TCR beta VDJ and CDR3 profiling. TCRdb independently ran MiXCR on the reads; one entry per CDR3 protein. The sample lists 130,000 or so distinct CDR3 sequences; less than 50% were seen once. Flow cytometry had shown expanded CD8+CD57+ cells in the patients chosen for sequencing.

This sequence was found in a human donor with aplastic anemia. Sequences were obtained from sorted CD4+, CD8+, or CD8+CD57+ T cells (not recorded which) from PBMCs. The chain combines TRBV3-1 with TRBJ2-1, with 7 bases lining up with TRBD1. In DNA, the CDR3 is TGTGCCAGCAGCCTCGAGGGGGCAGGGAGAAAGTTCTTC. It is translated as CASSLEGAGRKFF.